This T cell receptor (beta chain) was sequenced during a study of T cell repertoires in cytomegalovirus infection. Overall study context: Matching HLA type, along with CMV infection, was indicated by public TCR beta signatures.

Worth noting for this clonotype: Its antigen is not known.

Via MiXCR, TCRdb re-called the reads, giving one row per CDR3 protein. The sample shows approximately 160,000 distinct CDR3 sequences, over 15% of them seen only once. Study conclusions and caveats: Cumulative frequency (of public TCR beta family members) identified carriers of CMV plus the relevant HLA. HLA-C-restricted CMV-specific TCR beta clonotypes prevailed in the ex vivo response.

Input material: CD8+ T cells from PBMCs. This sequence was found in a human donor in good health (CMV status not recorded). Some clones in this sample may be carry-over from other donors' samples.

CDR3 in DNA: TGTGCCAGCAGTTTAAGGGTAGTAAACTATGGCTACACCTTC. Translation: CASSLRVVNYGYTF. V is TRBV28 and J is TRBJ1-2; D not certain. V dropped 2 bases and J dropped 2 bases, with 9 bases sitting between them. Germline assignment: CDR1 MDHEN and CDR2 SYDVKM. The CDR3 is made up of 14 amino acids.